The T cell receptor (beta chain) under discussion was sequenced for a study of blood T cell repertoires in COVID-19. The cohort comprised adults aged 18 to 89 years residing in 20 to 30 US areas. A COVID-19 case had been met by exposed participants during the 2 weeks before study entry. Sequencing was performed with immunoSEQ multiplex PCR; in TCRdb, only in-frame clones are kept and a portion is missing. The sample has 250,000 or so clones; more than 75% are singletons. Material for sequencing was PBMCs or T cells enriched from blood (not recorded which). This TCR derives from a woman aged 45-65 years who had been exposed to COVID-19.

CDR3 protein: CASTLGLLNTEAFF. The CDR3 DNA follows: TGCGCCAGCACCTTAGGACTCCTTAACACTGAAGCTTTCTTT. The rearrangement uses TRBV10-2 and TRBJ1-1; the D is unclear. Germline assignment: CDR1 WSHSY and CDR2 SAAADI. V gave up 7 bases and J gave up 2 bases, with 14 bases separating them. This CDR3 is built from 14 residues.